The present T cell receptor (beta chain) was sequenced within a study of metastatic and nonmetastatic thyroid tumors. The wider study: Comparison of repertoires was carried out across blood and tumor or nodule tissue from malignant and benign thyroid patients.

Among the patients, none had received any treatment before thyroid surgery. TCRdb reassembled clones from the PCR reads with MiXCR. The sample shows 100,000 or so clones, around 14% of them seen only once. CDR3 length equals 16 residues. CDR1 is SNHLY and CDR2 is FYNNEI in the germline V gene. Concerning this clone: The junction does not match germline at one end; this may be a read error.

The chain links TRBV2 to TRBJ2-7; 8 nucleotides align to TRBD1. What was sequenced was blood. The sequence was obtained from a female donor with papillary thyroid cancer or a benign thyroid nodule (not recorded which). Some clones in this sample may be carry-over from other donors' samples. The chain's CDR3 is CASSGQGLGVSYEKYF. CDR3 DNA sequence: TGTGCCAGCAGTGGACAGGGGTTAGGAGTATCCTACGAGAAGTACTTC.